Below, 7 T cell receptor beta chains from the same sample are listed, as sequenced in a study of response to subunit inactivated influenza vaccine. TCRdb re-called the RT-PCR reads with MiXCR, one entry per CDR3 protein. The sample gives hundreds of thousands of distinct CDR3 sequences, about 20% of which show up once; 10% is in the top ten. The sequenced sample was PBMCs from blood, obtained about 20 months after vaccination. Receptors were obtained from a man in his fifties or sixties who received an inactivated influenza vaccine.

This clonotype was seen more than once but under ten times. The J gene is TRBJ1-6, the V gene TRBV9, with TRBD1 matching over 9 bases. J lost 8 bases, V lost 2 bases, and 2 bases had no gene match. Germline V gives CDR1 SGDLS, CDR2 YYNGEE. CDR3 size: 14 residues. The CDR3 bases are TGTGCCAGCAGCGTCAGGACAGGGGATTCACCCCTCCACTTT. Translated: CASSVRTGDSPLHF. The full variable domain, its missing parts supplied by reference TRBV9 and TRBJ1-6, is DSGVTQTPKHLITATGQRVTLRCSPRSGDLSVYWYQQSLDQGLQFLIQYYNGEERAKGNILERFSAQQFPDLHSELNLSSLELGDSALYFCASSVRTGDSPLHFGNGTRLTVT.

This rearrangement joins TRBV3-1 to TRBJ2-3; D unclear. The germline CDR1 and CDR2 sequences are LGHDT and YNNKEL (reference sequence). V gave up 6 bases and J gave up 2 bases, with 9 bases separating them. The CDR3 runs to 13 residues. The CDR3 here is CASSPFNTDTQYF. CDR3 coding DNA: TGTGCCAGCAGTCCCTTTAACACAGATACGCAGTATTTT.

This clonotype was seen more than once but under ten times. V and J are TRBV11-2 and TRBJ2-1; D may be TRBD2 (5 bases). V lost 4 bases to trimming and J lost 0 bases, with 13 bases between them. Germline values: CDR1 SGHAT, CDR2 FQNNGV. The CDR3 totals 16 residues. CDR3 nucleotide sequence: TGTGCCAGCAGCTCTAAGCGGACCAGCTCCTACAATGAGCAGTTCTTC. Protein: CASSSKRTSSYNEQFF.

The CDR3 bases are TGCGCCAGCAGCTTGACCCCACTAGCGGGAGTAGAGACCCAGTACTTC. Residues: CASSLTPLAGVETQYF. The chain uses TRBV5-1 and TRBJ2-5, with TRBD2 matching over 11 bases. V trimming: 1 base; J trimming: 4 bases; junction bases outside the gene matches: 6. This CDR3 spans 16 amino acids. From germline, CDR1 is SGHRS and CDR2 YFSETQ.

This rearrangement joins TRBV6-5 to TRBJ1-2, with TRBD1 identical over 8 bases. The CDR3 is 15 amino acids. The V segment lost 1 base and the J segment 4 bases; nucleotides outside the gene matches: 5. Germline CDR1 and CDR2: MNHEY and SVGAGI. CDR3: CASSYYGQGTYGYTF. For the CDR3, the DNA is TGTGCCAGCAGTTACTACGGACAGGGCACCTATGGCTACACCTTC.

In its sample, this clonotype was seen a few times. The V call is TRBV20-1, the J call TRBJ1-4, with D perhaps matching TRBD1 (5 bases). V lost 5 bases, J lost 8 bases, and 27 bases lay in between. This CDR3 comprises 17 residues. CDR1 is DFQATT, CDR2 SNEGSKA, per germline (reference sequence). The CDR3 region is CSAPDRLTAFGVEKLFF. CDR3 in DNA: TGCAGTGCTCCGGACCGACTGACAGCGTTTGGGGTGGAAAAACTGTTTTTT.

The V gene is TRBV2, the J gene TRBJ2-7; D gene unclear. The CDR3 covers 18 residues. CDR1 and CDR2 from the germline V gene are SNHLY and FYNNEI. Trimming took 0 bases from V and 7 from J, leaving 25 bases between them. The CDR3, as DNA: TGTGCCAGCAGTGAAGCCAGTATTCGAGGAGCTTCCTATGGGGAGCAGTACTTC. As protein: CASSEASIRGASYGEQYF.